Following are 22 T cell receptor beta chains from one sample sequenced in a study of control samples from healthy donors and cancer patients. Only in-frame clones appear in the TCRdb table, and some are missing; sequencing was by immunoSEQ multiplex PCR. The sample holds 120,000 or so clones; approximately 89% are singletons and the top ten take around 7.6%. Source material: blood. All receptors come from a woman under 30 in good health.

The chain joins TRBV19 to TRBJ2-7; 12 nucleotides line up with TRBD2. Germline CDR1 LNHDA, CDR2 SQIVND (reference sequence). This CDR3 is built from 15 residues. V shed 6 bases and J 2 bases; nucleotides not matched to a gene: 5. DNA of the CDR3: TGTGCCAGTAGACCGGGACTAGCGGGCGCCTACGAGCAGTACTTC. It encodes CASRPGLAGAYEQYF.

This sequence joins TRBV7-9 and TRBJ1-1, with a weak D call TRBD1 (5 bases). V was cut by 2 bases and J by 2 bases, with 21 bases left in between. Germline CDR1 SEHNR, CDR2 FQNEAQ (reference sequence). The CDR3 sequence is 18 residues long. As DNA, the CDR3 is TGTGCCAGCAGCTTAAATCCATGGGGGGGACGACAAAACACTGAAGCTTTCTTT. Amino acid sequence: CASSLNPWGGRQNTEAFF.

The rearrangement links TRBV6-5 to TRBJ2-5; 7 nucleotides match TRBD2. Germline V CDR1 and CDR2: MNHEY, SVGAGI. Losses at the gene ends were 2 bases for V and 5 bases for J; bases not matched to a gene: 5. The CDR3 is 14 amino acids. CDR3 region: CASSYGGGVETQYF. Written as DNA, the CDR3 is TGTGCCAGCAGTTACGGGGGGGGAGTGGAGACCCAGTACTTC.

V usage is TRBV5-6 and J usage is TRBJ1-1; D not resolved. Per the germline V gene, CDR1 is SGHDT and CDR2 is YYEEEE. The V gene lost 1 base and the J gene lost 3 bases, with 16 bases spanning the gap. This CDR3 is built from 16 residues. CDR3 loop: CASSLRTNRGYTEAFF. The CDR3 bases are TGTGCCAGCAGCTTGCGGACTAACAGAGGGTACACTGAAGCTTTCTTT.

V usage is TRBV11-3 and J usage is TRBJ2-3, with D unresolved. Germline V gene lookup returns CDR1 SGHNT and CDR2 YENEEA. The CDR3 runs to 16 residues. V dropped 1 base and J dropped 0 bases, with 11 bases sitting between them. This CDR3 is CASSLGYGTSTDTQYF. Here the CDR3 DNA reads TGTGCCAGCAGCTTAGGTTACGGTACTAGCACAGATACGCAGTATTTT.

This clone was found once. The chain links TRBV15 to TRBJ1-1; tentatively, D is TRBD1 (5 bases). This CDR3 comprises 15 residues. V gave up 0 bases and J gave up 5 bases, with 13 bases separating them. Germline V lookup: CDR1 LNHNV, CDR2 YYDKDF (reference sequence). The CDR3, as DNA: TGTGCCACCAGCAGAGATAGCGCAGGGAAGACTGAAGCTTTCTTT. Protein sequence: CATSRDSAGKTEAFF.

The V and J genes are TRBV7-8 and TRBJ1-2, with D possibly TRBD1 on 6 matching bases. Trimming shortened V by 5 bases and J by 5 bases, and 12 bases separated the two germline ends. CDR1 is SGHVS and CDR2 is FQNEAQ in the germline V gene. The CDR3 covers 13 residues. CDR3 residues: CASSLGTSYGYTF. The CDR3 bases are TGTGCCAGCAGCCTCGGGACATCATATGGCTACACCTTC.

The chain employs TRBV5-4 and TRBJ1-1; a possible D gene is TRBD1 (5 bases). This CDR3 region has 15 residues. Germline loops: CDR1 SGHNT, CDR2 YYREEE (reference sequence). V dropped 1 base and J dropped 1 base, with 11 bases sitting between them. The CDR3 DNA is TGTGCCAGCAGCTTGAGACAGCAGGAGAACACTGAAGCTTTCTTT. Translation: CASSLRQQENTEAFF.

The chain has TRBV19 and TRBJ1-6; TRBD1 matches 8 bases. The CDR3 runs 13 residues. The germline CDR1 and CDR2 sequences are LNHDA and SQIVND (reference sequence). The trim removed 6 bases at V and 9 bases at J, leaving 4 bases unmatched. In DNA, the CDR3 is TGTGCCAGTAGAAGGACAGGGACTTCACCCCTCCACTTT. Residues: CASRRTGTSPLHF. Complete variable domain (other parts from reference TRBV19 and TRBJ1-6): DGGITQSPKYLFRKEGQNVTLSCEQNLNHDAMYWYRQDPGQGLRLIYYSQIVNDFQKGDIAEGYSVSREKKESFPLTVTSAQKNPTAFYLCASRRTGTSPLHFGNGTRLTVT.

The rearrangement uses TRBV29-1 and TRBJ2-7, with a weak D call TRBD2 (7 bases). Trimming took off 1 base at V and 6 bases at J, with 13 bases between the two ends. Germline CDR1 is SQVTM and CDR2 is ANQGSEA. This CDR3 region has 13 residues. The CDR3 sequence is CSVEGPGGGEQYF. The CDR3 DNA reads as TGCAGCGTTGAAGGCCCGGGGGGCGGCGAGCAGTACTTC.

With regard to this clone: The sample has other DNA sequences that encode this CDR3 too. The V call is TRBV28, the J call TRBJ1-4; D unresolved. V lost 2 bases, J lost 0 bases, and 7 bases lay in between. Per the germline V gene, CDR1 is MDHEN and CDR2 is SYDVKM. The CDR3 covers 15 residues. The CDR3 coding sequence is TGTGCCAGCAGTTTACCCGGAGCAACTAATGAAAAACTGTTTTTT. This translates into CASSLPGATNEKLFF.

This chain connects TRBV18 to TRBJ2-1; a possible D gene is TRBD2 (7 bases). Germline loops: CDR1 KGHSH, CDR2 LQKENI. The CDR3 is 15 amino acids. V was cut by 2 bases and J by 8 bases, with 16 bases left in between. CDR3 sequence: CASSPVGRGGDEQFF. Here the CDR3 DNA reads TGTGCCAGCTCACCAGTAGGGCGCGGGGGCGATGAGCAGTTCTTC.

V and J are TRBV19 and TRBJ1-1, with D maybe TRBD1 (5 bases). The germline V gene has CDR1 LNHDA and CDR2 SQIVND (reference sequence). The V end lost 6 bases, the J end lost 3 bases, and 17 bases lay between the germline ends. This CDR3 is built from 15 residues. In DNA form, the CDR3 reads TGTGCCAGTAGCCCCGGACAAATTAAAGACACTGAAGCTTTCTTT. The encoded protein is CASSPGQIKDTEAFF. The full variable domain, with the rest looked up from reference TRBV19 and TRBJ1-1, is DGGITQSPKYLFRKEGQNVTLSCEQNLNHDAMYWYRQDPGQGLRLIYYSQIVNDFQKGDIAEGYSVSREKKESFPLTVTSAQKNPTAFYLCASSPGQIKDTEAFFGQGTRLTVV.

V and J are TRBV24-1 and TRBJ1-3; D is undetermined. The V and J ends lost 4 bases and 0 bases respectively, with 6 bases between them. CDR1 and CDR2 from the germline V gene are KGHDR and SFDVKD. CDR3 size: 14 residues. As DNA, the CDR3 is TGTGCCACCAGTGACGCCCCCTCTGGAAACACCATATATTTT. Amino acid sequence: CATSDAPSGNTIYF.

This chain joins TRBV6-1 and TRBJ1-1; no firm D call. The CDR3 is made up of 14 amino acids. V was shortened by 2 bases and J by 4 bases, with 11 bases between the two germline ends. Per germline, CDR1 MNHNS and CDR2 SASEGT. The CDR3 bases are TGTGCCAGCAGTGAAACAGTGATGATCACTGAAGCTTTCTTT. Its translation: CASSETVMITEAFF.

This clone was counted a few times. The gene calls are TRBV2 and TRBJ2-7, with 7 bases matching TRBD2. Trimming removed 8 bases from V and 0 bases from J; junction bases left unmatched: 16. This CDR3 has 17 amino acids. Per the germline V gene, CDR1 is SNHLY and CDR2 is FYNNEI. The CDR3 nucleotides read TGTGCCAGCCGTCCCCTAAAGTGGGAGGGCCGCTCCTACGAGCAGTACTTC. It yields the protein CASRPLKWEGRSYEQYF. Full variable domain (remainder filled in from reference TRBV2 and TRBJ2-7): EPEVTQTPSHQVTQMGQEVILRCVPISNHLYFYWYRQILGQKVEFLVSFYNNEISEKSEIFDDQFSVERPDGSNFTLKIRSTKLEDSAMYFCASRPLKWEGRSYEQYFGPGTRLTVT.

The chain joins TRBV29-1 to TRBJ1-2; D gene unclear. The V gene's germline CDR1 is SQVTM and CDR2 ANQGSEA. V was clipped by 6 bases and J by 1 base, with 9 bases between them. The CDR3 spans 12 residues. The CDR3 DNA reads TGCAGCGTGGCAGGTGTTAACTATGGCTACACCTTC. Residues: CSVAGVNYGYTF.

This clone appeared a single time. The chain carries TRBV27 and TRBJ1-6; TRBD1 aligns across 9 bases. Trimming took 6 bases from V and 7 from J; bases not matched to a gene: 10. Germline lookup yields CDR1 MNHEY and CDR2 SMNVEV (reference sequence). This CDR3 is built from 16 residues. CDR3 amino acids: CASRPGGDRANSPLHF. The CDR3 nucleotides are TGTGCCAGCAGGCCGGGGGGGGACAGGGCCAATTCACCCCTCCACTTT.

The genes are TRBV3-1 (or the pseudogene TRBV3-2) and TRBJ2-7, with TRBD1 identical over 7 bases. This CDR3 spans 16 amino acids. Germline V gene sequence: CDR1 LGHDT, CDR2 YNNKEL (reference sequence). V shed 4 bases, J shed 6 bases, and the junction held 15 bases outside the gene matches. The CDR3: CASSLVDERGGSEQYF. The CDR3 nucleotides read TGTGCCAGCAGCCTAGTCGATGAGCGAGGGGGCAGCGAGCAGTACTTC.

The chain has TRBV4-3 and TRBJ2-3; D is unclear. V was cut by 1 base and J by 4 bases, with 9 bases left in between. Looked up from germline, CDR1 is LGHNA and CDR2 is YSLEER. The length of the CDR3 is 14 residues. The CDR3 nucleotides read TGCGCCAGCAGCCAAGGGTTTCGGGCAGATACGCAGTATTTT. This encodes CASSQGFRADTQYF.

The chain couples TRBV28 to TRBJ1-1; 7 bases are a match to TRBD1. V lost 6 bases, J lost 8 bases, and 6 bases stayed unmatched. This CDR3 spans 12 amino acids. Germline CDR1 MDHEN, CDR2 SYDVKM. In nucleotides, the CDR3 is TGTGCCAGCAGCCCGGGACAGATAGAAGCTTTCTTT. It translates to CASSPGQIEAFF.

The chain is built from TRBV7-2 and TRBJ2-5; possibly TRBD1 for D (5 bases). Trimming pared 3 bases from V and 5 bases from J, leaving 10 bases between. CDR1 is SGHTA and CDR2 is FQGNSA in the germline V gene. This CDR3 is built from 13 residues. The CDR3 coding sequence is TGTGCCAGCAGCTTTCTCCCAGGGGAGACCCAGTACTTC. It translates to CASSFLPGETQYF.